The clone carrying this TCR beta chain appeared many times. These data come from a study of CD8 T cells in ankylosing spondylitis. Libraries for TCR beta were made by quantitative 5'-RACE with molecular barcodes. TCRdb reprocessed the 5' RACE reads via MiXCR and lists one record per CDR3 protein. This sample has 130,000 or so distinct CDR3 sequences, with roughly 10% found just once. CDR1 SEHNR and CDR2 FQNEAQ come from the germline V gene (reference sequence). This CDR3 has 12 residues. The V end was cut by 1 base, the J end by 10 bases, with 8 bases between. Material: blood, either unsorted or a sorted T cell fraction (not recorded which). The V and J genes are TRBV7-9 and TRBJ2-1; possible D gene TRBD1, 5 bases. This TCR came from a female donor with ankylosing spondylitis or in good health (not recorded which). The DNA for the CDR3 is TGTGCCAGCAGCTTAGATTACAGGGAGCAGTTCTTC. This translates into CASSLDYREQFF. The variable domain in full, completed from reference TRBV7-9 and TRBJ2-1, reads DTGVSQNPRHKITKRGQNVTFRCDPISEHNRLYWYRQTLGQGPEFLTYFQNEAQLEKSRLLSDRFSAERPKGSFSTLEIQRTEQGDSAMYLCASSLDYREQFFGPGTRLTVL.